This is a list of T cell receptor beta chains from one sample in a study of cytomegalovirus exposure and HLA in healthy donors. Here immunoSEQ multiplex PCR was the method, and the copy in TCRdb shows in-frame clones only, minus some. The sample comprises some 110,000 clones, 80% to 90% of which are singletons, and less than 4.5% rests with the top ten. The sequencing input was PBMCs. All receptors derive from a man aged 18 to 29 in good health and CMV-seropositive. Each CDR3 is given with its conserved first and last residue. Each record gives: clone size, V gene, J gene, D gene, CDR3 DNA, CDR3 protein. D genes are given only for firm matches. Size tells how often a clone was seen (once, few, many) or the class of an expanded clone, and some rows leave it out.

>-|TRBV7-2|TRBJ1-1|-
TGTGCCAGCATCCGAGCGTCGTCCCACGAAGCTTTCTTT
CASIRASSHEAFF
>-|TRBV5-1|TRBJ2-1|TRBD1
TGCGCCAGCAGCCCTGGACAGGGGCAGAATGAGCAGTTCTTC
CASSPGQGQNEQFF
>-|TRBV5-6|TRBJ2-3|TRBD2
TGTGCCAGCTCCTGGGGGGGAGGGAGGAGCACAGATACGCAGTATTTT
CASSWGGGRSTDTQYF
>-|TRBV7-9|TRBJ1-2|TRBD1
TGTGCCAGCAGCTCCGAACCGGGACAGGGGATCAATGGCTACACCTTC
CASSSEPGQGINGYTF
>once|TRBV19|TRBJ2-6|TRBD1
TGTGCCAGTAGTATGCACAGGGGGACTGGGGCCAACGTCCTGACTTTC
CASSMHRGTGANVLTF
>-|TRBV30|TRBJ2-7|-
TGTGCCTGGAGAGATGGACAGTACTACGAGCAGTACTTC
CAWRDGQYYEQYF
>-|TRBV4-1|TRBJ2-2|-
TGCGCCAGCAGCCAAATCCCGGGGGGCCTTAACACCGGGGAGCTGTTTTTT
CASSQIPGGLNTGELFF
>-|TRBV7-9|TRBJ1-1|-
TGTGCCAGCAGCTTAGCCCCCGGGTCTCAAGCTTTCTTT
CASSLAPGSQAFF
>few|TRBV19|TRBJ1-1|-
TGTGCCAGTAGTACTCCAGAGGAGGTGAACACTGAAGCTTTCTTT
CASSTPEEVNTEAFF
>once|TRBV9|TRBJ1-4|TRBD1
TGTGCCAGCAGCCCTTGGACAGGCCTTAATGAAAAACTGTTTTTT
CASSPWTGLNEKLFF
>-|TRBV27|TRBJ1-1|-
TGTGCCAGCAGTTTCCAGCGGTTTAAGAACACTGAAGCTTTCTTT
CASSFQRFKNTEAFF
>-|TRBV10-1|TRBJ2-1|TRBD2
TGCGCCATCCGAGGGAGGGTGGAGGAACACAATGAGCAGTTCTTC
CAIRGRVEEHNEQFF
>-|TRBV10-1|TRBJ2-1|TRBD2
TGCGCCAGCAGACGGCCAGCGGGGGGCCTCCACAATGAGCAGTTCTTC
CASRRPAGGLHNEQFF
>once|TRBV28|TRBJ1-1|-
TGTGCCAGCAGTTTTGGGAGGTACTTAGGGGCTGAAGCTTTCTTT
CASSFGRYLGAEAFF
>-|TRBV10-3|TRBJ2-6|-
TGTGCCATCAGGGTATTCGATACGGGGGACAGTGTCTCTGGGGCCAACGTCCTGACTTTC
CAIRVFDTGDSVSGANVLTF
>-|TRBV6-5|TRBJ1-4|-
TGTGGCCGACTGAGTGAAAAACTGTTTTTT
CGRLSEKLFF
>-|TRBV7-9|TRBJ2-7|-
TGTGCCAGCAGCCTGGGGGCAGGGGCCTACGAGCAGTACTTC
CASSLGAGAYEQYF
>-|TRBV9|TRBJ2-3|TRBD1
TGTGCCAGCAGCCTCTCAGACAGGGCCACTAGCACAGATACGCAGTATTTT
CASSLSDRATSTDTQYF
>once|TRBV18|TRBJ2-5|-
TGTGCCAGCTCACAGAAGGGACATGAAGAGACCCAGTACTTC
CASSQKGHEETQYF
>once|TRBV6-5|TRBJ1-5|TRBD1
TGTGCCAGCAGTTACGGCAGGGGGTTAGGTCAGCCCCAGCATTTT
CASSYGRGLGQPQHF
>-|TRBV5-1|TRBJ1-5|-
TGCGCCAGCAGCTTGGACTTCAATCAGCCCCAGCATTTT
CASSLDFNQPQHF
>-|TRBV6-1|TRBJ2-7|-
TGTGCCAGCAGTAACACAGGTCGTTCCTACGAGCAGTACTTC
CASSNTGRSYEQYF
>once|TRBV7-6|TRBJ1-1|-
TGTGCCAGCAGCTTAGGATTTGCAGGCACTGAAGCTTTCTTT
CASSLGFAGTEAFF
>-|TRBV6-1|TRBJ1-6|TRBD1
TGTGCCAGCAGTTGGACAGGGAGAAATTCACCCCTCCACTTT
CASSWTGRNSPLHF
>few|TRBV7-2|TRBJ2-3|TRBD2
TGTGCCAGCAGCCCACGAGGACTAGCGGGTACTTTCACAGATACGCAGTATTTT
CASSPRGLAGTFTDTQYF
>-|TRBV18|TRBJ2-2|TRBD2
TGTGCCAGCTCACCTCCGGGGGGGCTCAACACCGGGGAGCTGTTTTTT
CASSPPGGLNTGELFF
>-|TRBV5-6|TRBJ2-5|TRBD2
TGTGCCAGCAGCTCGGGACTAGCGGAGGAGACCCAGTACTTC
CASSSGLAEETQYF
>-|TRBV18|TRBJ1-3|TRBD1
TGTGCCAGCTCACCTTCCGGGACAGGGCGAGGAAACACCATATATTTT
CASSPSGTGRGNTIYF
>-|TRBV18|TRBJ2-5|-
TGTGCCAGCTCACCACCGGGCAGTACTAGGGAGACCCAGTACTTC
CASSPPGSTRETQYF
>-|TRBV11-2|TRBJ1-4|TRBD1
TGTGCCAGCAGCCAACAGGGGGCGGATGAAAAACTGTTTTTT
CASSQQGADEKLFF
>once|TRBV25-1|TRBJ1-4|TRBD1
TGTGCCAAGACAGACAGGGGTGCAACTAATGAAAAACTGTTTTTT
CAKTDRGATNEKLFF
>-|TRBV11-2|TRBJ2-3|-
TGTGCCAGCAGCCCAGGGTACATTAGTTCCACAGATACGCAGTATTTT
CASSPGYISSTDTQYF
>-|TRBV25-1|TRBJ2-7|TRBD2
TGTGCCAGCAGTGAATTATACGGATTATCGGGGGGCTCCTACGAGCAGTACTTC
CASSELYGLSGGSYEQYF
>once|TRBV27|TRBJ1-5|TRBD1
TGTGCCAGCAGTTTAGGGACAGGTCGATCTTGGCCCCAGCATTTT
CASSLGTGRSWPQHF
>few|TRBV6-4|TRBJ1-6|-
TGTGCCAGCAGTGACACGGGGGTGGGTTCACCCCTCCACTTT
CASSDTGVGSPLHF
>-|TRBV5-1|TRBJ2-2|TRBD1
TGCGCCAGCAGCTTGGGACTTGGACAGGGCGACACCGGGGAGCTGTTTTTT
CASSLGLGQGDTGELFF
>-|TRBV4-2|TRBJ2-7|TRBD2
TGTGCCAGCAGCCAAACTGCTGGCGGGGGGGCGGAGGAGCAGTACTTC
CASSQTAGGGAEEQYF
>few|TRBV7-9|TRBJ2-7|-
TGTGCCAGCAGCCTAAATTACTACGAGCAGTACTTC
CASSLNYYEQYF
>once|TRBV9|TRBJ2-5|TRBD2
TGTGCCAGCAGCCCCCGACTAGCGGGGGGGCGGGGAGAGACCCAGTACTTC
CASSPRLAGGRGETQYF
>-|TRBV30|TRBJ1-1|TRBD1
TGTGCCTGGAGACCAGGGGGCAGGGAAGCTTTCTTT
CAWRPGGREAFF